A selection of T cell receptor beta chains follows, all from one sample in a study of identical twins. TCRdb re-called the 5' RACE reads with MiXCR, one entry per CDR3 protein. Of 690,000 or so distinct CDR3 sequences detected, 8% to 9% appear once; the ten largest clones hold more than 0.75%. These same data were also listed under a study on yellow fever vaccine responses in identical twins.

The sequencing input was PBMCs. All receptors come from a woman between 18 and 29 years old in good health. CDR3s include the opening cysteine and the closing phenylalanine or tryptophan. The D gene is left open where the match is weak. Clone size, where shown, is once, few, many, or a class for clones that have expanded.

clone size	D gene	V gene	CDR3 length	J gene	CDR3 DNA	CDR3 protein
many	TRBD2	TRBV11-2	17	TRBJ2-1	TGTGCCAGCAGCTTAGAGCCTAGCGGGGGGCCTAACAATGAGCAGTTCTTC	CASSLEPSGGPNNEQFF
few	TRBD2	TRBV27	15	TRBJ2-2	TGTGCCAGCAGGGGAGGGAGGAAGAACACCGGGGAGCTGTTTTTT	CASRGGRKNTGELFF
many	TRBD1	TRBV7-6	14	TRBJ1-4	TGTGCCAGCAGCCCCACAGGGGCGGGTGAAAAACTGTTTTTT	CASSPTGAGEKLFF
few	TRBD1	TRBV12-3/TRBV12-4	16	TRBJ2-5	TGTGCCAGCAGTTTTACCGAATCAGGGGGACAAGAGACCCAGTACTTC	CASSFTESGGQETQYF
many	TRBD2	TRBV10-3	13	TRBJ2-7	TGTGCCATTTGCGGGGGGGCCGGCCACGAGCAGTACTTC	CAICGGAGHEQYF
few	TRBD1	TRBV18	14	TRBJ2-1	TGTGCCAGCTCGTCCCCGGGACAGGGGTATGAGCAGTTCTTC	CASSSPGQGYEQFF
few	NA	TRBV7-2	15	TRBJ2-5	TGTGCCAGCAGCTCCGGGACTTCCAAGCAAGAGACCCAGTACTTC	CASSSGTSKQETQYF
many	TRBD2	TRBV5-1	16	TRBJ2-2	TGCGCCAGCAGCTTACTAGCGGGGACGAACACCGGGGAGCTGTTTTTT	CASSLLAGTNTGELFF
NA	TRBD2	TRBV7-2	16	TRBJ2-7	TGTGCCAGCAGACTAGGCGGACTAGCGGGAGGGCACGAGCAGTACTTC	CASRLGGLAGGHEQYF
few	NA	TRBV28	16	TRBJ2-3	TGTGCCAGCAGTCTGGCCCGGACCAGACACACAGATACGCAGTATTTT	CASSLARTRHTDTQYF
NA	NA	TRBV5-1	17	TRBJ2-2	TGCGCCAGCAGCTTGGGTGACGAACCCGGGAACACCGGGGAGCTGTTTTTT	CASSLGDEPGNTGELFF
NA	TRBD1	TRBV29-1	15	TRBJ2-5	TGCAGCGGCCAGAACGGACAGGGCCCGGGAGAGACCCAGTACTTC	CSGQNGQGPGETQYF
NA	TRBD1	TRBV7-9	13	TRBJ2-7	TGTGCCAGCAGCGCCGGACAGGGCTCCGAGCAGTACTTC	CASSAGQGSEQYF
few	TRBD1	TRBV4-3	16	TRBJ2-2	TGCGCCAGCAGCCAAAGACAGGGAATTAACACCGGGGAGCTGTTTTTT	CASSQRQGINTGELFF
few	TRBD1	TRBV3-1	14	TRBJ1-2	TGTGCCAGCAGCCGCGGGACAGGGGACTATGGCTACACCTTC	CASSRGTGDYGYTF
NA	NA	TRBV11-1	19	TRBJ2-1	TGTGCCAGCAGCTTAGCGGTTTTAAGGGCCATGAGCTCCTACAATGAGCAGTTCTTC	CASSLAVLRAMSSYNEQFF
NA	NA	TRBV29-1	14	TRBJ1-1	TGCAGCGTTAGTAAAGGGAGGAGGGACACTGAAGCTTTCTTT	CSVSKGRRDTEAFF
few	TRBD2	TRBV12-3/TRBV12-4	15	TRBJ2-3	TGTGCCAGCCTGATACTTGCGGGAGCGGGAGATACGCAGTATTTT	CASLILAGAGDTQYF
NA	TRBD2	TRBV6-4	13	TRBJ2-1	TGTGCCAGCAGTGTTATAGCGGGGGGTGAGCAGTTCTTC	CASSVIAGGEQFF
few	NA	TRBV20-1	12	TRBJ1-6	TGCAGCCATGGACAGCCAAATTCACCCCTCCACTTT	CSHGQPNSPLHF
many	NA	TRBV15	16	TRBJ1-4	TGTGCCACCAGCACCCGTTACAGGGCAACTAATGAAAAACTGTTTTTT	CATSTRYRATNEKLFF
few	NA	TRBV18	13	TRBJ2-2	TGTGCCAGCTCACCACAGAGGAGCGGGGAGCTGTTTTTT	CASSPQRSGELFF
few	NA	TRBV28	14	TRBJ1-1	TGTGCCAGCAGGATAGGACAGTTGAACACTGAAGCTTTCTTT	CASRIGQLNTEAFF
NA	NA	TRBV5-5	14	TRBJ2-2	TGTGCCAGCAGGCAGCAGACGAACACCGGGGAGCTGTTTTTT	CASRQQTNTGELFF